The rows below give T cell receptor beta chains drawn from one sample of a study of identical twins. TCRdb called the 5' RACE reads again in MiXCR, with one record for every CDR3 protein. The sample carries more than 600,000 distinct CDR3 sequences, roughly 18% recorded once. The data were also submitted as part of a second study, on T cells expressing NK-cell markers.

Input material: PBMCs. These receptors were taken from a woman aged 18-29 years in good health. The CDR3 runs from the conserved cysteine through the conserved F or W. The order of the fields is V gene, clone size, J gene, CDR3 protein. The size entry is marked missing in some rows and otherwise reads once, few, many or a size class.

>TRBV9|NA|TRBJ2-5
CASSVWISGETQYF
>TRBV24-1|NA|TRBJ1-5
CATNGGADQPQHF
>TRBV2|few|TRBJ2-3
CASILAGGGDTQYF
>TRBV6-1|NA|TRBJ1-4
CASSDRGGTTNEKLFF
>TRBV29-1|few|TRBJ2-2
CSVVLASTNTGELFF
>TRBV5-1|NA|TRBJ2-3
CASSLGGTSDTQYF
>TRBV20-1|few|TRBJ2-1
CSARALGGGEQFF
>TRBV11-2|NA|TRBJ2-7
CASSSHWQNYEQYF
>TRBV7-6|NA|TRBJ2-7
CASSSGQEGKQYF
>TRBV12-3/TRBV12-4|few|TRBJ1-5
CASRPTGSNQPQHF
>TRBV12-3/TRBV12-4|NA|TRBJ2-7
CASSADPPDRGATEQYF
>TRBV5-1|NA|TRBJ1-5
CASRLDSSNQPQHF
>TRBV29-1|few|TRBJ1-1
CSVERQGGAFF
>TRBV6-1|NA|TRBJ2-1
CASRFSGRDLYNEQFF
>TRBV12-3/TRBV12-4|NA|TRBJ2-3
CASSLLEQTSTDTQYF
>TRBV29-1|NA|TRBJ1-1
CSGTRTVNTEAFF
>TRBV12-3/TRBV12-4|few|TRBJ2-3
CASSLWTSGSDTQYF
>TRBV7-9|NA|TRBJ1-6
CASSGGTATNSPLHF
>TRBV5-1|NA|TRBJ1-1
CASSLAYQGADTEAFF
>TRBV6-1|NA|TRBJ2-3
CASSDLGASTDTQYF
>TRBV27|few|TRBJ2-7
CASSFSRTPGGSEQYF
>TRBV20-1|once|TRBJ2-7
CSARIASGNPYEQYF
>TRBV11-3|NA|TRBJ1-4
CASRAGFSTNEKLFF
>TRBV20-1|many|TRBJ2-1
CSARVGRARDEQFF
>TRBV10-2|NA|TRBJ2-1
CASTAGGREQFF
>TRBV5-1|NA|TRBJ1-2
CASSSLDGDYGYTF
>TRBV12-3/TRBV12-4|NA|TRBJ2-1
CANSQGDRQYNEQFF
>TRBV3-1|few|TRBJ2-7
CASSPLLAGVEQYF
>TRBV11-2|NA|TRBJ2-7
CASSRNLADTEQYF
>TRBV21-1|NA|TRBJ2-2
CASSKETGTNTGELFF
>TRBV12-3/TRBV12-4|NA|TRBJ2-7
CASSFNRAGRFYEQYF
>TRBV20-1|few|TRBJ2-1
CSARIAGLLNEQFF
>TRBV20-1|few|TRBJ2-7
CSVGRGGAGEQYF
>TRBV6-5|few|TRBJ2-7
CASSYLKTGGVRYEQYF
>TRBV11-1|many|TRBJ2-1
CASSLLGTDRGTYNEQFF
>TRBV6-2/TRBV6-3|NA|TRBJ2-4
CASTRSGAVDIQYF
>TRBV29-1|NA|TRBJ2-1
CSALGQAGTSGRAWEQFF
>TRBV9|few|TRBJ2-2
CASSVVLAGAGELFF
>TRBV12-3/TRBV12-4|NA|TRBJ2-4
CASSFGTGMNIQYF
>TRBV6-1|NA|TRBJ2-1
CASKGYSNEQFF
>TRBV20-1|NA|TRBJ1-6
CSAKIRQGDNSPLHF
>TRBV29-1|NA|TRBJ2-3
CSVPRLRRQGRTDTQYF
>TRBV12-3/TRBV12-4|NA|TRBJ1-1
CASSLGTPEAFF
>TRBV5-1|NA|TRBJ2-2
CASSLGRGNAGELFF
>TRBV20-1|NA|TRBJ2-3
CSVLAGGTDTQYF
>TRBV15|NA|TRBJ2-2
CATSRESGTTTGELFF
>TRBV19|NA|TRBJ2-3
CASKGGGGPDTQYF
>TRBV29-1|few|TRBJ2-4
CSPEAGDGLKNIQYF
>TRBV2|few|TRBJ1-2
CAIGTGNYGYTF
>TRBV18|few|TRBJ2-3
CASSPTGGSLSDTQYF
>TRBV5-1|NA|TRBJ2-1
CASRPGTGFGNEQFF
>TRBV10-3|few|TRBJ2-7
CATQRDRDREQYF
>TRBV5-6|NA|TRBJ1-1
CASIHRGLTEAFF
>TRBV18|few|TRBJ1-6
CASSPEGGGSPLHF
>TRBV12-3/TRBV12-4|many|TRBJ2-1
CASRGGLAGFREQFF